One and the same sample provided the 12 T cell receptor beta chains below, sequenced in a study of neurological immune-mediated disorders (dated by TCRdb to about 2019). The library was produced with 5' RACE. Sequencing was performed on an Illumina HiSeq 2500. The public reads were reprocessed in TCRdb via fastp at Q25 and MiXCR, keeping in-frame beta chains. A single entry per CDR3 protein holds the most common genes and DNA from its merged rows. Counted in this sample were over 35,000 distinct CDR3 sequences; 10% to 15% of them appeared once. The biggest ten clones account for over 1% of the sample. Sequencing was carried out using PBMCs. These receptors were obtained from a female donor in good health.

This clonotype has a count of ten or more. The chain combines TRBV9 with TRBJ2-5, with TRBD1 as a possible D gene (5 bases). Germline V lookup: CDR1 SGDLS, CDR2 YYNGEE. This CDR3 spans 13 amino acids. Trimming took off 6 bases at V and 5 bases at J, with 14 bases between the two ends. DNA for the CDR3: TGTGCCAGCACAACAGGCCCCGGTGAGACCCAGTACTTC. Protein: CASTTGPGETQYF.

This clonotype has at least ten counts. CDR3 DNA: TGTGCCAGCAGCCCAAAGGTAGCGGGGGGCGTCAATGAGCAGTTCTTC. Encoded protein: CASSPKVAGGVNEQFF. The rearrangement joins TRBV7-3 to TRBJ2-1; 10 nucleotides line up with TRBD2. With V trimmed by 5 bases and J by 6 bases, 10 bases remained unmatched. Germline values: CDR1 SGHTA, CDR2 FQGTGA. The length of the CDR3 is 16 residues.

Many counts were recorded for this clonotype. This chain links TRBV27 with TRBJ1-2; TRBD1 aligns across 8 bases. Germline assignment: CDR1 MNHEY and CDR2 SMNVEV (reference sequence). CDR3 size: 15 residues. Losses at the gene ends were 5 bases for V and 2 bases for J; bases not matched to a gene: 7. Here the CDR3 DNA reads TGTGCCAGCAGTACGACAGGGGTGGTGAACTATGGCTACACCTTC. It codes for CASSTTGVVNYGYTF.

At least ten counts were recorded for this clonotype. This chain joins TRBV27 and TRBJ2-3, with TRBD1 matching 8 bases. CDR3 length equals 17 residues. Trimming took 5 bases from V and 2 from J; bases not matched to a gene: 12. The V gene's germline CDR1 is MNHEY and CDR2 SMNVEV (reference sequence). DNA for the CDR3: TGTGCCAGCAGTACCTCCCTTGCAGGGGGCTACACAGATACGCAGTATTTT. Protein: CASSTSLAGGYTDTQYF.

The V and J genes are TRBV4-2 and TRBJ1-5; D not resolved. Germline V gives CDR1 LGHNA, CDR2 YNFKEQ. The V and J ends lost 0 bases and 9 bases respectively, with 15 bases between them. There are 15 residues in the CDR3. As DNA, the CDR3 is TGTGCCAGCAGCCAAGATAGGAGCGCCGCGAGGCCCCAGCATTTT. This sequence encodes CASSQDRSAARPQHF.

This clonotype was detected only a few times. The chain joins TRBV9 to TRBJ1-3; the D is unclear. CDR3 length equals 13 residues. V was clipped by 5 bases and J by 4 bases, with 10 bases between them. Per the germline V gene, CDR1 is SGDLS and CDR2 is YYNGEE. The DNA for the CDR3 is TGTGCCAGCAGTGAAAATTGGGGAAACACCATATATTTT. Translated: CASSENWGNTIYF.

This clonotype was picked up many times. The CDR3 sequence: CASSPDLGSGQPQHF. The DNA of the CDR3 is TGTGCCAGCAGCCCCGACTTGGGGAGCGGTCAGCCCCAGCATTTT. V gene TRBV7-8 combines with J gene TRBJ1-5; the D is unclear. The germline V gene encodes CDR1 SGHVS and CDR2 FQNEAQ. This CDR3 has 15 residues. Trimming pared 5 bases from V and 6 bases from J, leaving 17 bases between.

This clonotype has ten or more counts. The rearrangement uses TRBV5-6 and TRBJ2-3; TRBD2 matches 9 bases. CDR3 size: 16 residues. Per germline, CDR1 SGHDT and CDR2 YYEEEE. J gave up 4 bases and V 3 bases, and 9 bases lay outside the gene matches. As DNA, the CDR3 is TGTGCCAGCAGCTGGGACTCCGGGACTAGCCCAGATACGCAGTATTTT. This encodes CASSWDSGTSPDTQYF.

At least ten counts were recorded for this clonotype. CDR3 residues: CASSLGQGPSTDTQYF. The CDR3 DNA reads as TGTGCCAGCAGCTTAGGGCAGGGGCCTAGCACAGATACGCAGTATTTT. The chain employs TRBV5-6 and TRBJ2-3; tentative D call: TRBD1 (6 bases). Germline CDR1 and CDR2: SGHDT and YYEEEE. This CDR3 comprises 16 residues. V lost 2 bases to trimming and J lost 0 bases, with 13 bases between them.

This clonotype has ten or more counts. The V gene is TRBV14, the J gene TRBJ1-1; D gene uncertain. Trimming stripped 4 bases from V and 6 bases from J, with 9 bases between. The CDR3 extends over 12 amino acids. Germline V gene data show CDR1 as SGHDN and CDR2 as FVKESK. CDR3 sequence reads: CASSRRSSEAFF. The CDR3 nucleotides read TGTGCCAGCAGCCGACGGTCATCTGAAGCTTTCTTT.

This clonotype showed up many times. CDR3 protein: CASSPRQGTSYGYTF. The CDR3 DNA reads as TGTGCCAGCAGCCCAAGACAGGGTACGAGCTATGGCTACACCTTC. J is TRBJ1-2 and V is TRBV5-8, with TRBD1 matching 7 bases. Germline trimming cut 4 bases from V and 4 bases from J; bases unmatched to any gene: 10. Germline lookup yields CDR1 SGHTS and CDR2 YDEGEE. CDR3 length equals 15 residues.

With regard to this clonotype: The junction differs from germline at one of its ends, possibly a read error. This chain links TRBV3-1 with TRBJ2-2, with D perhaps matching TRBD1 (5 bases). Germline V gene sequence: CDR1 LGHDT, CDR2 YNNKEL (reference sequence). CDR3 length: 15 residues. The CDR3 sequence: CDSSQGALNTGELFF. CDR3 sequence (DNA): TGTGACAGCAGCCAAGGGGCGTTGAACACCGGGGAGCTGTTTTTT.